These 12 T cell receptor beta chains share one sample of origin, sequenced in a study of blood T cell repertoires in COVID-19. Profiling relied on immunoSEQ multiplex PCR, and the TCRdb table lists in-frame clones only, not all of them. Of more than 150,000 clones detected, 65% to 80% appear once; the ten largest clones hold roughly 14%. The sample was peripheral blood. The receptors derive from a man aged 45-60 years who had recovered from COVID-19.

V gene TRBV27 combines with J gene TRBJ1-2; D remains unclear. The CDR3 runs 13 residues. V was trimmed by 4 bases and J by 2 bases, leaving 8 bases between them. Germline-derived CDR1 and CDR2 are MNHEY and SMNVEV (reference sequence). The CDR3 DNA reads as TGTGCCAGCAGTTCGACAATCAACTATGGCTACACCTTC. This translates into CASSSTINYGYTF.

V gene TRBV9 combines with J gene TRBJ2-5; D may be TRBD1 (6 bases). V lost 0 bases, J lost 5 bases, and 14 bases lay in between. Germline V gene lookup returns CDR1 SGDLS and CDR2 YYNGEE. The CDR3 has 15 amino acids. Here the CDR3 DNA reads TGTGCCAGCAGCGTAGCACAGGGACGAGGGGAGACCCAGTACTTC. Its translation: CASSVAQGRGETQYF.

The chain carries TRBV28 and TRBJ1-2; perhaps TRBD1 as D (5 bases). Trimming left V 6 bases short and J 6 bases short, with 14 bases between. Germline-derived CDR1 and CDR2 are MDHEN and SYDVKM. This CDR3 region has 13 residues. This CDR3 reads CASRGGADDGYTF. The CDR3 DNA is TGTGCCAGCAGGGGAGGGGCGGATGATGGCTACACCTTC.

J is TRBJ2-5 and V is TRBV9; 8 positions agree with TRBD1. The CDR3 length is 14 residues. Trimming took 0 bases from V and 4 from J; bases not matched to a gene: 2. In germline, CDR1 is SGDLS, CDR2 YYNGEE. The CDR3 loop is CASSVEGTGETQYF. The CDR3 DNA reads TGTGCCAGCAGCGTAGAGGGGACAGGAGAGACCCAGTACTTC.

V is TRBV19 and J is TRBJ2-3; TRBD2 might be the D (8 bases). The germline gives CDR1 LNHDA, CDR2 SQIVND (reference sequence). This CDR3 is built from 16 residues. Trimming removed 4 bases at V and 1 base at J, with 15 bases between. CDR3 protein: CASSKREGAGTDTQYF. The CDR3 DNA is TGTGCCAGTAGTAAACGGGAGGGGGCCGGCACAGATACGCAGTATTTT.

The rearrangement links TRBV27 to TRBJ1-3; TRBD1 matches 8 bases. The ends lost 8 bases at V and 4 bases at J; junction bases unmatched: 4. This CDR3 contains 13 residues. Looked up from germline, CDR1 is MNHEY and CDR2 is SMNVEV (reference sequence). CDR3 protein: CASLDRAGNTIYF. The CDR3, as DNA: TGTGCCAGCCTGGACAGGGCGGGAAACACCATATATTTT.

The chain recombines TRBV5-1 with TRBJ2-3; TRBD1 is a possible D gene (6 bases). Trimming took off 1 base at V and 0 bases at J, with 9 bases between the two ends. CDR3 length equals 15 residues. Germline V gene sequence: CDR1 SGHRS, CDR2 YFSETQ. DNA of the CDR3: TGCGCCAGCAGCTTGTCAGGGGTGAGCACAGATACGCAGTATTTT. This encodes CASSLSGVSTDTQYF. The complete variable domain, with remaining parts taken from reference TRBV5-1 and TRBJ2-3, reads KAGVTQTPRYLIKTRGQQVTLSCSPISGHRSVSWYQQTPGQGLQFLFEYFSETQRNKGNFPGRFSGRQFSNSRSEMNVSTLELGDSALYLCASSLSGVSTDTQYFGPGTRLTVL.

This chain uses TRBV5-1 with TRBJ1-2, with D uncertain. Trimming left V 4 bases short and J 8 bases short, with 12 bases between. CDR3 length: 12 amino acids. Per the germline V gene, CDR1 is SGHRS and CDR2 is YFSETQ. The CDR3 spells CASSPGFRGYTF. For the CDR3, the DNA is TGCGCCAGCAGCCCGGGTTTTAGAGGCTACACCTTC.

The chain is built from TRBV30 and TRBJ1-2, with D possibly being TRBD1 (5 bases). The ends were cut back, 2 bases at V and 8 bases at J, with 12 bases in the middle. Germline values: CDR1 GTSNPN, CDR2 SVGIG (reference sequence). The CDR3 loop spans 12 amino acids. CDR3 DNA sequence: TGTGCCTGGAGTATAGGGGATGGCGGCTACACCTTC. Protein product: CAWSIGDGGYTF.

This sequence joins TRBV21-1 and TRBJ2-6; the table's D gene call, TRBD2, was not cross checked with the DNA. TRBV21-1 is a listed pseudogene. This CDR3 is built from 20 residues. The CDR3 DNA sequence: TGTGCCAGCAGCAAAACTAGTAAAAATATGAAAACGTCTGGGGCCAACGTCCTGACTTTC. Translation gives CASSKTSKNMKTSGANVLTF.

A single count supports this clone. The V gene is TRBV28, the J gene TRBJ2-7; a weak D match, TRBD2 (6 bases). Trimming left V 8 bases short and J 4 bases short, with 15 bases between. CDR1 and CDR2 from the germline V gene are MDHEN and SYDVKM. The CDR3 has 13 residues. Here the CDR3 DNA reads TGTGCCAGCCGGGAGAGCGGATTATACGAGCAGTACTTC. Its protein is CASRESGLYEQYF. Full variable domain (missing parts from reference TRBV28 and TRBJ2-7): DVKVTQSSRYLVKRTGEKVFLECVQDMDHENMFWYRQDPGLGLRLIYFSYDVKMKEKGDIPEGYSVSREKKERFSLILESASTNQTSMYLCASRESGLYEQYFGPGTRLTVT.

This chain uses TRBV19 with TRBJ1-3, with D perhaps matching TRBD1 (6 bases). CDR3 length: 16 residues. The germline CDR1 and CDR2 sequences are LNHDA and SQIVND (reference sequence). V was shortened by 7 bases and J by 0 bases, with 16 bases between the two germline ends. Here the CDR3 reads CASNDLGQSSGNTIYF. CDR3 nucleotides: TGTGCCAGTAATGATTTGGGACAAAGCTCTGGAAACACCATATATTTT.